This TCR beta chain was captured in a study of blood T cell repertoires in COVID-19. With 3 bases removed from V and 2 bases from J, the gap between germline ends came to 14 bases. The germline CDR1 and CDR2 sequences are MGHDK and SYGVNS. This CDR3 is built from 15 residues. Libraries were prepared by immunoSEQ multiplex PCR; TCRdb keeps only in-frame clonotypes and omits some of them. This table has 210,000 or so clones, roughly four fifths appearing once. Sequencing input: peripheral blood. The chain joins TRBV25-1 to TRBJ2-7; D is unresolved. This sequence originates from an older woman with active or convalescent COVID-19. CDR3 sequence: CASSERSFVPYEQYF. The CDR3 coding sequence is TGTGCCAGCAGTGAGAGAAGTTTTGTTCCCTACGAGCAGTACTTC.